The rows below give T cell receptor beta chains drawn from one sample of a study of cytomegalovirus exposure and HLA in healthy donors. This table comes from immunoSEQ multiplex PCR, and its TCRdb copy is limited to in-frame clones, with some not included. The sample consists of about 120,000 clones, around 89% of them appearing once. The specimen was PBMCs. The receptors here all came from a woman under 30 in good health and CMV-seropositive. The CDR3 runs from the conserved cysteine through the conserved F or W. D genes are given only for firm matches.

j_call | v_call | d_call | cdr3_nt | cdr3_aa
TRBJ1-2 | TRBV29-1 | - | TGCAGCGTTGGTGGCAGAAACTATGGCTACACCTTC | CSVGGRNYGYTF
TRBJ1-4 | TRBV6-5 | TRBD1 | TGTGCCAGCAGTTGGGGACAGGGGTCTGAAAAACTGTTTTTT | CASSWGQGSEKLFF
TRBJ1-1 | TRBV5-5 | - | TGTGCCAGCAGCTTGTTTTCCCAGGGTGGTACTGAAGCTTTCTTT | CASSLFSQGGTEAFF
TRBJ2-6 | TRBV6-1 | - | TGTGCCAGCAGGGCGCAGGGAAGTGGGGCCAACGTCCTGACTTTC | CASRAQGSGANVLTF
TRBJ2-2 | TRBV9 | TRBD1 | TGTGCCAGCAGCGGATTAGGGGACAGGGTAATCGGGGAGCTGTTTTTT | CASSGLGDRVIGELFF
TRBJ1-5 | TRBV10-3 | - | TGTGCCATCAGTGAGTCAAGGGGGAATCAGCCCCAGCATTTT | CAISESRGNQPQHF
TRBJ2-7 | TRBV13 | - | TGTGCCAGCAGCTTAGGGAGCGAGCAGTACTTC | CASSLGSEQYF
TRBJ1-2 | TRBV5-4 | - | TGTGCCAGCAGCTTGAACAGCTATGGCTACACCTTC | CASSLNSYGYTF
TRBJ2-3 | TRBV5-4 | TRBD2 | TGTGCCAGCAGCCCGGGGACTAGCGGGAGGGTAGAAGATACGCAGTATTTT | CASSPGTSGRVEDTQYF
TRBJ2-5 | TRBV6-7 | TRBD2 | TGTGCCAGCAGTTACCCGGTCACTAGCGGGAGGGGAGTGGTAGAGTACTTC | CASSYPVTSGRGVVEYF
TRBJ2-1 | TRBV4-1 | - | TGCGCCAGCAGCCATACTCAGGGGTCGCATGAGCAGTTCTTC | CASSHTQGSHEQFF
TRBJ1-1 | TRBV7-6 | TRBD1 | TGTGCCAGCAGCACGAACAGGGGGGTAATGAACACTGAAGCTTTCTTT | CASSTNRGVMNTEAFF
TRBJ2-3 | TRBV30 | TRBD2 | TGTGCCTGGAGTGTACAACTAGCGGGGGGGCCCTTGGATACGCAGTATTTT | CAWSVQLAGGPLDTQYF